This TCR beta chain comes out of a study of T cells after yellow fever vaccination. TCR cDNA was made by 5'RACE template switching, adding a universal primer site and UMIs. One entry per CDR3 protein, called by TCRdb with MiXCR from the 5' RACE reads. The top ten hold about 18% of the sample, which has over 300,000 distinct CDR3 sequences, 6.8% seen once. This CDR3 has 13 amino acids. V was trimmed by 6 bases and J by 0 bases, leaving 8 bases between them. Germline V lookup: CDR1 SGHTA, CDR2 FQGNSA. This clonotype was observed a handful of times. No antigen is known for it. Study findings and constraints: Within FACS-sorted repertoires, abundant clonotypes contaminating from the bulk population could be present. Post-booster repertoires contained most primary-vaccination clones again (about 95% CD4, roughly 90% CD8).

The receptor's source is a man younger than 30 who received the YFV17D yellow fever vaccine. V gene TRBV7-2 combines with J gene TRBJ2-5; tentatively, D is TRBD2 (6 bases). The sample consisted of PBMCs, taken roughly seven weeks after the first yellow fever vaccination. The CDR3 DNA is TGTGCCAGCAGTAGGGACTACCAAGAGACCCAGTACTTC. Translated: CASSRDYQETQYF.